This T cell receptor (beta chain) is from a study of a mutant IDH1 vaccine in newly diagnosed glioma (dated by TCRdb to the early 2020s). At the level of the whole study: The roughly 34 treated patients were approximately 62% male and roughly 40% female, with a mean age of approximately 38 years. For exploratory analyses, 25 to 30 treated patients had longitudinal TCRB deep sequencing done wherever samples were available. Before enrollment, patients had received standard therapy of radiotherapy alone, temozolomide alone, or radiochemotherapy with temozolomide; most received the combination. Peripheral blood samples were drawn at six visits, namely V03 (baseline), V05, V07, V10, V12 and V13. What the authors observed across the whole study: Selection of PBMC samples for TCRB deep sequencing was based on availability. The authors stated that sample limitations prevented analyses of patient blood samples from being reproduced. Changes in the top peripheral T cell clonotypes picked up by TCRB sequencing did not appear to be linked to pseudoprogression. Immune responses induced by the vaccine were seen in roughly 95% of patients across multiple MHC alleles.

V is pruned by 3 bases and J by 2 bases, leaving 11 bases of the junction without a gene match. There are 17 amino acids in the CDR3, from cysteine to phenylalanine inclusive. The retained sequence is limited to the CDR3, 51 bases, with the frame set at the first base. CDR1 and CDR2 are drawn from the germline V gene: SGDLS, YYNGEE. As concerns this clone: Its antigen is currently not known. It has no much larger one-base neighbor in the sample; base qualities were not kept.

Taken with the paper, the label for time point translates to: baseline, week 1 (first vaccination visit). The treatment or condition label for this specimen denotes: pre-vaccination baseline after standard-of-care therapy. The donors had newly diagnosed IDH1-mutant astrocytomas of WHO grade 3 or 4 that showed loss of nuclear ATRX. The samples were drawn from NOA16, a multicentre, single-arm, open-label phase I trial in Germany that tested a mutant IDH1 peptide vaccine in humans for the first time. Blood drawn at visit V03 was used as the baseline sample for immunogenicity testing. The DNeasy Blood and Tissue Kit was used to extract genomic DNA from EDTA blood for TCRB sequencing. The protocol used for the library was the immunoSEQ multiplex PCR assay. The hsTCRB Kit was used according to the manufacturer's protocol to amplify rearranged TCR beta chain sequences. TCRB libraries were sequenced on an Illumina MiSeq. The authors' pipeline ran thus. The proprietary platform of the kit vendor was used for demultiplexing, trimming and gene mapping. The table comes from immuneACCESS by way of TCRdb, which keeps in-frame sequences with V and J called. Part of the clones is missing from these tables; in studies checked, under half for an unresolved V gene and the rest for unknown reasons. V, J and clone size reflect that table, while D and trimming were determined from the DNA. This sample has about 92,000 clones in its table, and 83% of those were observed once. Around 7% of the sample is in the top ten clones.

This TCR derives from a woman aged 45 to 65 with glioma. The source material was PBMCs, sampled from a glioma patient treated with radiotherapy, temozolomide or both. The sequence is built from TRBV9 and TRBJ1-1, with 9 junctional bases fitting TRBD1. DNA sequence: TGTGCCAGCAGCGAGACACCCTCGACAGGGGGAAACACTGAAGCTTTCTTT. This translates into CASSETPSTGGNTEAFF.